This record looks at one T cell receptor (beta chain) sequence and its context. The repertoire was sequenced with immunoSEQ multiplex PCR; TCRdb's copy has only in-frame clones and lacks some. The data contain 150,000 or so clones, about 86% of them singletons. The data belong to a study of blood T cell repertoires in COVID-19. The clonotype was recovered from a man in his fifties with active or convalescent COVID-19. The specimen sequenced was peripheral blood.

The CDR3 sequence is CASSQSGSHEQFF. CDR3 coding DNA: TGTGCCAGCAGCCAAAGCGGGAGTCATGAGCAGTTCTTC. This chain links TRBV4-2 with TRBJ2-1; the match to TRBD2 covers 8 bases. Germline CDR1 LGHNA, CDR2 YNFKEQ. This CDR3 is 13 amino acids long. V shed 2 bases and J 8 bases; nucleotides not matched to a gene: 2.